What follows describes a single T cell receptor (beta chain). Its matching antigen is unknown. Time point denoted: blood 4 weeks post-SBRT, at nephrectomy. Treatment meaning: 15 Gy SBRT to primary tumor, nephrectomy 4 weeks later. The entry originates in a study of radiation and T cells in renal cell carcinoma. Findings of the study overall: Top tumor clonotypes rose in blood 2 weeks post-radiation, then contracted.

Between the trimmed V and J ends, which lost 10 bases and 3 bases, there was a span of 17 bases. The CDR3 length is 14 residues. CDR1 and CDR2 (germline): MNHNS, SASEGT. TCRdb's table, derived via immunoSEQ multiplex PCR, lists solely in-frame clones and lacks some. The sample shows some 150,000 clones, 70% to 90% of them seen only once. The sample here was blood, taken from a patient whose treatment included radiotherapy and nephrectomy. J is TRBJ2-3 and V is TRBV6-1, with D possibly being TRBD2 (5 bases). This sequence originates from a woman in her forties or fifties with renal cell carcinoma. CDR3 nucleotides: TGTGCCATCTCAATCTTCGGGGAAACAGATACGCAGTATTTT. Translating gives CAISIFGETDTQYF.